This T cell receptor beta chain emerged from a study of cytomegalovirus exposure and HLA in healthy donors. Each donor's status was that of a healthy bone marrow donor. PCR primers comprised 60 Vbeta and 13 Jbeta primers. Clones were sequenced by immunoSEQ multiplex PCR, and TCRdb holds only the in-frame ones, with some missing. The sample holds approximately 120,000 clones, about 73% seen once. Remarks on this clone: What it binds is unknown.

Study-wide results and limits: Productive rates of about 90% or about 30% were seen for most TCR beta V segments in an earlier analysis. Researchers left out some V segments, among them TRBV6-2 and TRBV6-3, as indistinguishable.

From germline, CDR1 is SGHRS and CDR2 YFSETQ. This CDR3 comprises 15 residues. The V gene end was trimmed by 0 bases and the J gene end by 7 bases; junction bases not matched to a gene: 5. This receptor was identified in a woman in her 50s in good health and CMV-seropositive. This rearrangement joins TRBV5-1 to TRBJ1-4, with 8 bases matching TRBD1. Sequencing was performed on PBMCs. CDR3 DNA: TGCGCCAGCAGCTTGGATCAGGGGGCGCCTGAAAAACTGTTTTTT. It specifies CASSLDQGAPEKLFF. The whole variable domain, filled in from reference TRBV5-1 and TRBJ1-4, reads KAGVTQTPRYLIKTRGQQVTLSCSPISGHRSVSWYQQTPGQGLQFLFEYFSETQRNKGNFPGRFSGRQFSNSRSEMNVSTLELGDSALYLCASSLDQGAPEKLFFGSGTQLSVL.